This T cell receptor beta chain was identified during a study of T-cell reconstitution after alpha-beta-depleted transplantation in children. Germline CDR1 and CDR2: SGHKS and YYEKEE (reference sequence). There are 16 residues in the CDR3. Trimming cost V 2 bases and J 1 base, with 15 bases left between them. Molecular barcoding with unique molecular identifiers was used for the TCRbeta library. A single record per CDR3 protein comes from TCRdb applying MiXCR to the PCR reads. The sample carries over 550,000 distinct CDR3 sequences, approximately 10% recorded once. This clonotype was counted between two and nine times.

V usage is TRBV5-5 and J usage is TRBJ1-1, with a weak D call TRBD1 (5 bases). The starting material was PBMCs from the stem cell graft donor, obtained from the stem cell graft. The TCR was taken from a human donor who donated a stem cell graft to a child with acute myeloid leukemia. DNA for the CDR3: TGTGCCAGCAGCTTTGGGGACGCGGTCGGGAACACTGAAGCTTTCTTT. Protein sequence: CASSFGDAVGNTEAFF.